The next 27 T cell receptor beta chains were all read from a single sample in a study of blood T cells in healthy people across ages. Together with a sample-barcoded 5' primer, a J-beta primer mix was included in a second PCR lasting roughly 6 to 12 cycles. A single record per CDR3 protein comes from TCRdb applying MiXCR to the 5' RACE reads. The sample shows more than 700,000 distinct CDR3 sequences, about 55% of them seen only once. Material for sequencing was blood. These receptors originate from a man at least 80 years old in good health.

This clonotype was seen only once. The chain recombines TRBV12-3 or TRBV12-4 with TRBJ2-3; no firm D call. The germline V and J ends were trimmed by 3 bases and 6 bases, with 7 bases remaining between them. This CDR3 region has 12 residues. CDR3 amino acids: CASSFNGDTQYF. CDR3 nucleotides: TGTGCCAGCAGTTTCAACGGGGATACGCAGTATTTT.

V is TRBV5-1 and J is TRBJ1-2, with unresolved D. This CDR3 has 14 residues. V shed 0 bases and J shed 3 bases, with 9 bases lying between them. Germline V gene lookup returns CDR1 SGHRS and CDR2 YFSETQ. CDR3 loop: CASSLEHGYYGYTF. DNA for the CDR3: TGCGCCAGCAGCTTGGAACACGGATACTATGGCTACACCTTC.

The J gene is TRBJ2-1, the V gene TRBV18, with D possibly matching TRBD2 (5 bases). Trimming took 3 bases from V and 6 from J, leaving 15 bases between them. Germline CDR1 and CDR2: KGHSH and LQKENI. CDR3 length: 15 amino acids. The CDR3 region is CASSPEALLTNEQFF. CDR3 bases: TGTGCCAGCTCACCGGAGGCCCTCCTTACCAATGAGCAGTTCTTC.

The chain links TRBV5-1 to TRBJ1-3, with 8 positions matching TRBD1. This CDR3 comprises 16 residues. CDR1 is SGHRS, CDR2 YFSETQ, per germline. J gave up 4 bases and V 0 bases, and 6 bases lay outside the gene matches. The CDR3 sequence is CASSLAGQGRGNTIYF. The CDR3 bases are TGCGCCAGCAGCTTGGCCGGACAGGGTCGGGGAAACACCATATATTTT.

The rearrangement uses TRBV7-9 and TRBJ2-1, with D maybe TRBD2 (6 bases). The CDR3 has 15 amino acids. The germline CDR1 and CDR2 sequences are SEHNR and FQNEAQ (reference sequence). V dropped 3 bases and J dropped 0 bases, with 9 bases sitting between them. CDR3: CASSFRLDSYNEQFF. The CDR3 region has the DNA TGTGCCAGCAGCTTCCGACTAGACTCCTACAATGAGCAGTTCTTC. The whole variable domain, remainder taken from reference TRBV7-9 and TRBJ2-1, is DTGVSQNPRHKITKRGQNVTFRCDPISEHNRLYWYRQTLGQGPEFLTYFQNEAQLEKSRLLSDRFSAERPKGSFSTLEIQRTEQGDSAMYLCASSFRLDSYNEQFFGPGTRLTVL.

The V call is TRBV2, the J call TRBJ2-3; D uncertain. Trimming left V 1 base short and J 14 bases short, with 19 bases between. The CDR3 sequence is 14 residues long. Germline-derived CDR1 and CDR2 are SNHLY and FYNNEI. CDR3 residues: CASSEEYTYRYAYF. CDR3 in DNA: TGTGCCAGCAGTGAAGAGTACACGTACAGATACGCGTATTTT.

The J gene is TRBJ2-1, the V gene TRBV7-4; no clear D gene. Germline V gives CDR1 SGHVT, CDR2 SQSDAQ. V was shortened by 11 bases and J by 4 bases, with 15 bases between the two germline ends. The CDR3 runs to 13 residues. Here the CDR3 DNA reads TGTGCCGAAAGACGGATGGTATACAATGAGCAGTTCTTC. It is translated as CAERRMVYNEQFF.

This chain connects TRBV18 to TRBJ1-4, with no clear D. The V end was cut by 3 bases, the J end by 2 bases, with 1 base between. In germline, CDR1 is KGHSH, CDR2 LQKENI. The CDR3 is 12 amino acids. Here the CDR3 DNA reads TGTGCCAGCTCACCCACTAATGAAAAACTGTTTTTT. This translates into CASSPTNEKLFF.

This clonotype was seen ten or more times. The CDR3 here is CASSNGPNQETQYF. Written as DNA, the CDR3 is TGTGCCAGCAGCAACGGACCCAACCAAGAGACCCAGTACTTC. V gene TRBV9 combines with J gene TRBJ2-5, with unresolved D. V was cut by 4 bases and J by 0 bases, with 10 bases left in between. The CDR3 has 14 amino acids. Germline CDR1 and CDR2: SGDLS and YYNGEE.

The chain carries TRBV7-2 and TRBJ2-3; a weak D match, TRBD2 (7 bases). V was cut by 2 bases and J by 2 bases, with 11 bases left in between. Germline CDR1 is SGHTA and CDR2 is FQGNSA. There are 15 residues in the CDR3. The CDR3 DNA reads as TGTGCCAGCAGCTTAAGCGGGACAATCACAGATACGCAGTATTTT. Protein sequence: CASSLSGTITDTQYF.

The chain combines TRBV19 with TRBJ2-1; D not certain. Trimming removed 3 bases at V and 3 bases at J, with 9 bases between. The CDR3 runs to 14 residues. Germline V lookup: CDR1 LNHDA, CDR2 SQIVND (reference sequence). In DNA form, the CDR3 reads TGTGCCAGTAGTATGGCCGTTAGCTACAATGAGCAGTTCTTC. Its protein product is CASSMAVSYNEQFF.

Only a few counts were recorded for this clonotype. The rearrangement uses TRBV4-2 and TRBJ2-7, with 10 bases fitting TRBD2. The CDR3 covers 18 residues. Trimming cost V 3 bases and J 0 bases; bases outside gene matches: 11. The V gene's germline CDR1 is LGHNA and CDR2 YNFKEQ. CDR3 amino acids: CASSQEAPASGSSYEQYF. The DNA of the CDR3 is TGTGCCAGCAGCCAGGAGGCCCCGGCTAGCGGGAGCTCCTACGAGCAGTACTTC.

This clonotype was found a few times. This sequence joins TRBV20-1 and TRBJ2-1; 13 bases line up with TRBD2. Germline V gene lookup returns CDR1 DFQATT and CDR2 SNEGSKA (reference sequence). Unmatched junction bases numbered 11, after V lost 0 bases and J lost 9 bases. This CDR3 is 17 amino acids long. CDR3 nucleotides: TGCAGTGCTAGAGATCTCGCCGGACTAGCGGGAGTAGGTGAGCAGTTCTTC. Translated, it gives CSARDLAGLAGVGEQFF.

The chain is built from TRBV6-2 or TRBV6-3 and TRBJ2-1, with TRBD2 identical over 10 bases. V lost 0 bases, J lost 13 bases, and 6 bases stayed unmatched. In germline, CDR1 is MNHEY, CDR2 SVGEGT. The CDR3 runs 14 residues. The CDR3 sequence: CASSYSELAGTQFF. The DNA of the CDR3 is TGTGCCAGCAGTTACTCGGAACTAGCGGGGACCCAGTTCTTC.

The CDR3 loop reads CASSRTTSVYEQYF. In DNA, the CDR3 is TGTGCCAGCAGCCGTACAACTAGCGTCTACGAGCAGTACTTC. The chain carries TRBV7-8 and TRBJ2-7; 7 nucleotides match TRBD2. Trimming took 5 bases from V and 3 from J; bases not matched to a gene: 7. CDR3 length equals 14 residues. Germline V gene data show CDR1 as SGHVS and CDR2 as FQNEAQ.

V is TRBV6-5 and J is TRBJ2-1; 8 bases agree with TRBD1. With V trimmed by 6 bases and J by 7 bases, 5 bases remained unmatched. There are 13 residues in the CDR3. Germline V gene lookup returns CDR1 MNHEY and CDR2 SVGAGI. The CDR3 bases are TGTGCCAGCAGCCGCCGGACAGGGAATGAGCAGTTCTTC. It yields the protein CASSRRTGNEQFF.

This clonotype was seen only a few times. The gene calls are TRBV5-6 and TRBJ2-6, with unresolved D. This CDR3 has 17 amino acids. Germline values: CDR1 SGHDT, CDR2 YYEEEE. Trimming pared 0 bases from V and 1 base from J, leaving 11 bases between. The CDR3 DNA reads as TGTGCCAGCAGCTTGGTCGGGTTACCGTCTGGGGCCAACGTCCTGACTTTC. This codes for CASSLVGLPSGANVLTF.

The rearrangement links TRBV20-1 to TRBJ1-5; no reliable D call. Trimming removed 6 bases at V and 2 bases at J, with 17 bases between. The CDR3 length is 15 residues. Germline V gene sequence: CDR1 DFQATT, CDR2 SNEGSKA (reference sequence). The CDR3 reads CSAHEVVRGNQPQHF. As DNA, the CDR3 is TGCAGTGCGCACGAGGTGGTTCGTGGCAATCAGCCCCAGCATTTT.

V gene TRBV7-9 combines with J gene TRBJ1-1, with TRBD1 matching over 7 bases. There are 15 residues in the CDR3. V lost 5 bases and J lost 3; bases outside the gene matches: 9. Germline V gene lookup returns CDR1 SEHNR and CDR2 FQNEAQ (reference sequence). The CDR3 region has the DNA TGTGCCAGCAGCACCCAGACAGGGATGCACACTGAAGCTTTCTTT. Translated, it gives CASSTQTGMHTEAFF.

The V and J genes are TRBV5-1 and TRBJ1-2; a possible D gene is TRBD1 (5 bases). Germline V gives CDR1 SGHRS, CDR2 YFSETQ. V was trimmed by 0 bases and J by 1 base, leaving 10 bases between them. The CDR3 runs to 15 residues. This CDR3 reads CASSLEGDSNYGYTF. CDR3 bases: TGCGCCAGCAGCTTGGAAGGAGACAGTAACTATGGCTACACCTTC.

The chain couples TRBV3-1 to TRBJ2-7, with D possibly called TRBD1 or TRBD2 (6 bases each). The V gene lost 4 bases and the J gene lost 0 bases, with 10 bases spanning the gap. This CDR3 is built from 14 residues. The germline V gene has CDR1 LGHDT and CDR2 YNNKEL (reference sequence). Here the CDR3 reads CASSRAGHSYEQYF. CDR3 in DNA: TGTGCCAGCAGCCGTGCGGGACACTCCTACGAGCAGTACTTC.

The chain couples TRBV12-3 or TRBV12-4 to TRBJ2-1, with 9 bases matching TRBD1. V lost 7 bases and J lost 4; bases outside the gene matches: 8. CDR3 length equals 15 residues. The DNA of the CDR3 is TGTGCCAGCACCCCATCCGGACAGGGGTACAATGAGCAGTTCTTC. Translating gives CASTPSGQGYNEQFF.

The table lists this clonotype with a few counts. Here the CDR3 DNA reads TGCAGCGTTGAGGCCAGGGGGGCCTACAATGAGCAGTTCTTC. Translated, it gives CSVEARGAYNEQFF. V usage is TRBV29-1 and J usage is TRBJ2-1; the D gene is possibly TRBD1 (7 bases). The CDR3 extends over 14 amino acids. Trimming cost V 3 bases and J 2 bases, with 11 bases left between them. Germline V gene lookup returns CDR1 SQVTM and CDR2 ANQGSEA.

The chain links TRBV18 to TRBJ2-3, with 7 bases fitting TRBD2. Germline values: CDR1 KGHSH, CDR2 LQKENI. CDR3 length equals 15 residues. V dropped 8 bases and J dropped 5; count of bases not matched to a gene: 13. CDR3 region: CASRRGSGEGDTQYF. Written as DNA, the CDR3 is TGTGCCAGCCGTCGGGGAAGCGGGGAAGGAGATACGCAGTATTTT. The whole variable domain, remainder taken from reference TRBV18 and TRBJ2-3, is NAGVMQNPRHLVRRRGQEARLRCSPMKGHSHVYWYRQLPEEGLKFMVYLQKENIIDESGMPKERFSAEFPKEGPSILRIQQVVRGDSAAYFCASRRGSGEGDTQYFGPGTRLTVL.

The chain employs TRBV15 and TRBJ2-5; TRBD2 might be the D (5 bases). Trimming removed 1 base at V and 11 bases at J, with 20 bases between. Germline V lookup: CDR1 LNHNV, CDR2 YYDKDF (reference sequence). The CDR3 has 15 amino acids. The CDR3 spells CATSRGGLESHEQYF. Here the CDR3 DNA reads TGTGCCACCAGCAGAGGAGGGCTAGAGTCCCATGAGCAGTACTTC.

The V and J genes are TRBV20-1 and TRBJ1-4, with D tentatively TRBD1 (6 bases). The germline V gene encodes CDR1 DFQATT and CDR2 SNEGSKA (reference sequence). The V end lost 2 bases, the J end lost 4 bases, and 17 bases lay between the germline ends. This CDR3 contains 16 residues. CDR3 sequence: CSARKVPGTNNEKLFF. In DNA, the CDR3 is TGCAGTGCTAGAAAGGTGCCCGGGACAAATAATGAAAAACTGTTTTTT.

The chain has TRBV7-2 and TRBJ1-4; TRBD1 might be the D (5 bases). CDR3 length equals 12 residues. The ends were cut back, 5 bases at V and 16 bases at J, with 17 bases in the middle. The germline CDR1 and CDR2 sequences are SGHTA and FQGNSA. This CDR3 reads CASSTPPGRPFF. Written as DNA, the CDR3 is TGTGCCAGCAGCACCCCTCCGGGACGACCGTTTTTT.